These 30 T cell receptor beta chains were sequenced from one sample in a study of T cell responses to AZD1222 COVID-19 vaccine. Sequencing used immunoSEQ multiplex PCR; TCRdb keeps in-frame clones, though not all of them. The sample includes some 69,000 clones, less than 85% of them seen just once. This specimen consisted of peripheral blood, obtained 28 days after the second AZD1222 dose. The receptors were sampled from an adult who received the AZD1222 COVID-19 vaccine.

The chain joins TRBV7-6 to TRBJ2-7, with TRBD1 matching over 8 bases. The V and J ends lost 1 base and 3 bases, in that order; junction bases with no gene match: 5. Germline assignment: CDR1 SGHVS and CDR2 FNYEAQ. This CDR3 contains 15 residues. The CDR3 DNA reads TGTGCCAGCAGCTTAGGTGGGACAGGACTCTACGAGCAGTACTTC. Protein product: CASSLGGTGLYEQYF.

The chain employs TRBV5-1 and TRBJ1-2, with 8 bases lining up with TRBD1. V was clipped by 0 bases and J by 8 bases; unmatched bases: 6. Germline CDR1 is SGHRS and CDR2 is YFSETQ. The CDR3 totals 14 residues. Here the CDR3 reads CASSLGGTGQGYTF. In DNA form, the CDR3 reads TGCGCCAGCAGCTTGGGTGGGACAGGCCAAGGCTACACCTTC.

The gene calls are TRBV11-2 and TRBJ1-2, with a tentative D call TRBD1 (5 bases). Between the trimmed V and J ends, which lost 1 base and 4 bases, there was a span of 19 bases. CDR3 length equals 17 residues. Germline CDR1 and CDR2: SGHAT and FQNNGV. CDR3 sequence reads: CASSLGFRGLGTYGYTF. CDR3 nucleotide sequence: TGTGCCAGCAGCTTAGGGTTTCGGGGGTTAGGGACCTATGGCTACACCTTC.

V gene TRBV7-9 combines with J gene TRBJ2-3; D may correspond to TRBD1 or TRBD2 (6 bases each). With 4 bases removed from V and 3 bases from J, the gap between germline ends came to 11 bases. The germline V gene encodes CDR1 SEHNR and CDR2 FQNEAQ (reference sequence). The CDR3 has 14 residues. The CDR3 is CASSSGEETDTQYF. CDR3 nucleotide sequence: TGTGCCAGCAGCTCAGGGGAGGAAACAGATACGCAGTATTTT.

This sequence joins TRBV5-1 and TRBJ1-2; 7 bases agree with TRBD1. The germline V gene has CDR1 SGHRS and CDR2 YFSETQ. The junction had 4 bases not matched to a gene; V was cut back by 2 bases and J by 0 bases. The CDR3 runs 15 residues. The CDR3 reads CASSLGGTANYGYTF. The CDR3 DNA sequence: TGCGCCAGCAGCTTAGGCGGGACAGCTAACTATGGCTACACCTTC.

The count of this clone is one. The chain has TRBV28 and TRBJ1-6; TRBD1 might be the D (5 bases). Germline assignment: CDR1 MDHEN and CDR2 SYDVKM. The CDR3 consists of 17 residues. Trimming removed 6 bases from V and 0 bases from J, with 15 bases in between. The CDR3 reads CASSLSQGFSYNSPLHF. Here the CDR3 DNA reads TGTGCCAGCAGCCTCTCGCAGGGATTCTCCTATAATTCACCCCTCCACTTT.

This chain links TRBV19 with TRBJ2-3; perhaps TRBD1 as D (5 bases). CDR3 length equals 14 residues. Germline V CDR1 and CDR2: LNHDA, SQIVND (reference sequence). V lost 5 bases, J lost 0 bases, and 9 bases lay in between. CDR3 coding DNA: TGTGCCAGTAGTCATCGACAGAGCACAGATACGCAGTATTTT. It specifies CASSHRQSTDTQYF. Full variable domain (rest looked up from reference TRBV19 and TRBJ2-3): DGGITQSPKYLFRKEGQNVTLSCEQNLNHDAMYWYRQDPGQGLRLIYYSQIVNDFQKGDIAEGYSVSREKKESFPLTVTSAQKNPTAFYLCASSHRQSTDTQYFGPGTRLTVL.

About this clone itself: Other DNA sequences in this specimen translate into the identical CDR3. The chain combines TRBV5-4 with TRBJ2-5; 8 bases line up with TRBD1. CDR1 SGHNT and CDR2 YYREEE come from the germline V gene (reference sequence). The CDR3 spans 14 residues. Trimming at V came to 1 base and at J to 3 bases, leaving 2 bases not matched to a gene. CDR3 in amino acids: CASSLQGAEETQYF. In nucleotides, the CDR3 is TGTGCCAGCAGCTTGCAGGGGGCTGAAGAGACCCAGTACTTC.

The chain joins TRBV3-1 (or the pseudogene TRBV3-2) to TRBJ2-7; 7 bases are a match to TRBD1. The CDR3 contains 11 residues. Germline CDR1 and CDR2: LGHDT and YNNKEL (reference sequence). V shed 8 bases and J 5 bases; nucleotides not matched to a gene: 3. The CDR3 loop reads CASQGVDEQYF. In DNA, the CDR3 is TGTGCCAGCCAGGGGGTGGACGAGCAGTACTTC.

The chain recombines TRBV25-1 with TRBJ1-2, with D tentatively TRBD1 (5 bases). The CDR3 length is 15 residues. Germline V gene sequence: CDR1 MGHDK, CDR2 SYGVNS. Trimming pared 8 bases from V and 7 bases from J, leaving 23 bases between. Here the CDR3 reads CASAPFGQGISGYTF. DNA of the CDR3: TGTGCCAGCGCTCCCTTCGGCCAGGGTATCTCTGGCTACACCTTC.

This clone was seen a single time. The V gene is TRBV18, the J gene TRBJ1-6; no definite D call. Germline CDR1 is KGHSH and CDR2 is LQKENI. V was trimmed by 6 bases and J by 8 bases, leaving 14 bases between them. CDR3 length: 14 amino acids. CDR3 residues: CASSWRTPDSPLHF. DNA of the CDR3: TGTGCCAGCTCGTGGAGGACCCCGGATTCACCCCTCCACTTT.

The chain recombines TRBV28 with TRBJ1-2; no reliable D call. The CDR3 extends over 10 amino acids. V was clipped by 6 bases and J by 14 bases, with 13 bases between them. Germline V gene data show CDR1 as MDHEN and CDR2 as SYDVKM. Here the CDR3 DNA reads TGTGCCAGCAGACGGGTCTCATGGACCTTC. Its protein is CASRRVSWTF.

Only a few counts were recorded for this clone. J is TRBJ1-2 and V is TRBV5-3; possible D gene TRBD1, 5 bases. TRBV5-3 is placed among ORFs of uncertain function. This CDR3 is 14 amino acids long. V lost 5 bases and J 4 bases, leaving 15 bases between the germline ends. The CDR3 nucleotides read TGTGCCAGAAGGCGGGTCAGGGTGCCCTATGGCTACACCTTC. Translated: CARRRVRVPYGYTF.

This clone occurred a few times. This chain uses TRBV3-1 (or the pseudogene TRBV3-2) with TRBJ1-1, with D maybe TRBD1 (6 bases). Trimming stripped 4 bases from V and 0 bases from J, with 15 bases between. In germline, CDR1 is LGHDT, CDR2 YNNKEL (reference sequence). The CDR3 runs to 16 residues. The CDR3: CASSLFRGAVNTEAFF. The CDR3 DNA sequence: TGTGCCAGCAGCCTGTTCAGGGGTGCCGTGAACACTGAAGCTTTCTTT.

In this sample, this clone turned up a few times. The chain employs TRBV5-1 and TRBJ1-4; D is perhaps TRBD1 (5 bases). V was cut by 4 bases and J by 8 bases, with 15 bases left in between. The CDR3 runs 14 residues. Germline V gives CDR1 SGHRS, CDR2 YFSETQ. CDR3 sequence reads: CASSPGNTKEKLFF. CDR3 DNA: TGCGCCAGCAGCCCAGGGAACACAAAAGAAAAACTGTTTTTT.

The gene calls are TRBV10-2 and TRBJ1-5; D unclear. Germline-derived CDR1 and CDR2 are WSHSY and SAAADI. V was trimmed by 8 bases and J by 1 base, leaving 15 bases between them. The CDR3 loop spans 15 amino acids. CDR3 amino acids: CASRQAGLSNQPQHF. In DNA form, the CDR3 reads TGCGCCAGCCGTCAGGCGGGCCTAAGCAATCAGCCCCAGCATTTT.

This chain joins TRBV7-2 and TRBJ2-1; TRBD1 aligns across 8 bases. There are 13 residues in the CDR3. Germline V gene data show CDR1 as SGHTA and CDR2 as FQGNSA. V lost 5 bases, J lost 7 bases, and 4 bases stayed unmatched. The CDR3, as DNA: TGTGCCAGCAGCCGACAGGGGTGGAATGAGCAGTTCTTC. Translation: CASSRQGWNEQFF.

This clone was recorded a few times. The rearrangement joins TRBV9 to TRBJ1-2, with D hard to call. This CDR3 spans 11 amino acids. V was clipped by 4 bases and J by 4 bases, with 5 bases between them. In germline, CDR1 is SGDLS, CDR2 YYNGEE. CDR3 in amino acids: CASSRVYGYTF. The CDR3 DNA reads TGTGCCAGCAGCCGGGTCTATGGCTACACCTTC.

This clone came up once. V and J are TRBV14 and TRBJ2-3; D is perhaps TRBD2 (6 bases). The CDR3 runs 15 residues. Per the germline V gene, CDR1 is SGHDN and CDR2 is FVKESK. The V end lost 3 bases, the J end lost 2 bases, and 12 bases lay between the germline ends. The CDR3 DNA reads TGTGCCAGCAGCCAGTGGGGGAGGTCCACAGATACGCAGTATTTT. Protein: CASSQWGRSTDTQYF.

The rearrangement joins TRBV7-8 to TRBJ2-7; 11 bases match TRBD2. The CDR3 totals 15 residues. V shed 5 bases and J 0 bases; nucleotides not matched to a gene: 3. CDR1 and CDR2 (germline): SGHVS, FQNEAQ. As DNA, the CDR3 is TGTGCCAGCAGCCGGGGACTAGCGGCCTCCTACGAGCAGTACTTC. Its translation: CASSRGLAASYEQYF.

The rearrangement uses TRBV5-1 and TRBJ2-3, with D uncertain. V lost 0 bases and J 0 bases, leaving 8 bases between the germline ends. The germline V gene has CDR1 SGHRS and CDR2 YFSETQ. There are 15 residues in the CDR3. CDR3 coding DNA: TGCGCCAGCAGCTTGGACGGTACTAGCACAGATACGCAGTATTTT. Translating gives CASSLDGTSTDTQYF.

The chain has TRBV5-1 and TRBJ1-6; D remains unclear. V was cut by 1 base and J by 5 bases, with 7 bases left in between. The CDR3 length is 14 residues. Germline CDR1 reads SGHRS; CDR2 reads YFSETQ. Here the CDR3 reads CASSLTPNNSPLHF. Written as DNA, the CDR3 is TGCGCCAGCAGCTTGACTCCTAATAATTCACCCCTCCACTTT.

This clone was found a few times. The chain uses TRBV2 and TRBJ2-1; 7 bases map to TRBD1. The germline V gene has CDR1 SNHLY and CDR2 FYNNEI. The CDR3 covers 18 residues. The V and J ends lost 6 bases and 3 bases, in that order; junction bases with no gene match: 17. CDR3 loop: CASSRGRWTGEYYNEQFF. The CDR3 DNA reads TGTGCCAGCAGCCGGGGCCGTTGGACAGGAGAGTACTACAATGAGCAGTTCTTC.

The rearrangement joins TRBV14 to TRBJ2-7; D perhaps matches TRBD1 (6 bases). V was shortened by 4 bases and J by 7 bases, with 17 bases between the two germline ends. Per the germline V gene, CDR1 is SGHDN and CDR2 is FVKESK. There are 14 residues in the CDR3. The CDR3 is CASSPARGFGEQYF. The CDR3 DNA follows: TGTGCCAGCAGCCCAGCCAGGGGATTTGGGGAGCAGTACTTC.

This chain uses TRBV2 with TRBJ1-5; no clear D gene. CDR3 length equals 13 residues. CDR1 and CDR2 (germline): SNHLY, FYNNEI. V lost 4 bases to trimming and J lost 6 bases, with 10 bases between them. CDR3 nucleotide sequence: TGTGCCAGCAGTGTAGGGTGGTCTCAGCCCCAGCATTTT. This sequence encodes CASSVGWSQPQHF.

The chain has TRBV30 and TRBJ1-4, with TRBD1 matching over 8 bases. Trimming removed 2 bases from V and 8 bases from J; junction bases left unmatched: 16. This CDR3 contains 17 residues. In germline, CDR1 is GTSNPN, CDR2 SVGIG (reference sequence). DNA for the CDR3: TGTGCCTGGAGTCACCCACCACCCGGGACAGGAGAGGAAAAACTGTTTTTT. Translating gives CAWSHPPPGTGEEKLFF.

The CDR3 DNA is TGTGCCAGCAGTGTTCAGGGAGGGTATGGCTACACCTTC. Protein product: CASSVQGGYGYTF. The chain uses TRBV2 and TRBJ1-2; D may be TRBD1 (5 bases). Germline V gives CDR1 SNHLY, CDR2 FYNNEI. Trimming pared 4 bases from V and 5 bases from J, leaving 11 bases between. This CDR3 is 13 amino acids long. Full variable domain (remainder filled in from reference TRBV2 and TRBJ1-2): EPEVTQTPSHQVTQMGQEVILRCVPISNHLYFYWYRQILGQKVEFLVSFYNNEISEKSEIFDDQFSVERPDGSNFTLKIRSTKLEDSAMYFCASSVQGGYGYTFGSGTRLTVV.

There are a few counts of this clone. The rearrangement joins TRBV19 to TRBJ1-2; D unresolved. CDR3 length equals 12 residues. V lost 5 bases, J lost 8 bases, and 12 bases lay in between. In germline, CDR1 is LNHDA, CDR2 SQIVND (reference sequence). CDR3 in amino acids: CASSAALRGYTF. CDR3 DNA: TGTGCCAGTAGTGCCGCACTTCGGGGCTACACCTTC.

The rearrangement links TRBV10-1 to TRBJ1-1; D uncertain. V lost 9 bases, J lost 3 bases, and 20 bases lay in between. Germline loops: CDR1 WNHNN, CDR2 SYGVQD (reference sequence). The CDR3 extends over 15 amino acids. CDR3: CASPVGGKKHTEAFF. Here the CDR3 DNA reads TGCGCCAGTCCCGTAGGAGGCAAGAAACACACTGAAGCTTTCTTT.

The rearrangement links TRBV5-4 to TRBJ2-7; either TRBD1 or TRBD2 may supply D (5 bases each). This CDR3 region has 13 residues. The V gene lost 0 bases and the J gene lost 7 bases, with 11 bases spanning the gap. Per the germline V gene, CDR1 is SGHNT and CDR2 is YYREEE (reference sequence). DNA of the CDR3: TGTGCCAGCAGCTTGGCCGGGACGAGTGAGCAGTACTTC. This gives the protein CASSLAGTSEQYF.